Below are 10 T cell receptor beta chains sequenced from a single sample in a study of CD8 T cells in Susac syndrome. Random hexamers were used to reverse transcribe roughly 0.5 to 1 ug of RNA. MiXCR was run by TCRdb on the immunoSEQ multiplex PCR reads, yielding one entry per CDR3 protein. The sample has about 140,000 distinct CDR3 sequences, more than 85% seen once. Material for sequencing was CD4+ T cells from PBMCs. Receptors originate from a human donor with Susac syndrome.

The chain carries TRBV7-2 and TRBJ1-2, with 7 bases identical to TRBD1. Germline CDR1 SGHTA, CDR2 FQGNSA. The CDR3 sequence is 15 residues long. V shed 1 base, J shed 4 bases, and the junction held 6 bases outside the gene matches. In DNA, the CDR3 is TGTGCCAGCAGCTTAGGAAGGGGGCCTTCCTATGGCTACACCTTC. It yields the protein CASSLGRGPSYGYTF. Filled out from reference TRBV7-2 and TRBJ1-2, the complete variable domain reads GAGVSQSPSNKVTEKGKDVELRCDPISGHTALYWYRQSLGQGLEFLIYFQGNSAPDKSGLPSDRFSAERTGGSVSTLTIQRTQQEDSAVYLCASSLGRGPSYGYTFGSGTRLTVV.

The count of this clonotype is one. V gene TRBV7-2 combines with J gene TRBJ2-1; D is undetermined. From germline, CDR1 is SGHTA and CDR2 FQGNSA. Trimming removed 5 bases at V and 10 bases at J, with 15 bases between. The CDR3 covers 13 residues. CDR3 region: CASSPPSAREQFF. Here the CDR3 DNA reads TGTGCCAGCAGCCCCCCCTCGGCGAGGGAGCAGTTCTTC.

V usage is TRBV20-1 and J usage is TRBJ1-1; maybe TRBD1 (5 bases). The CDR3 is 11 amino acids. Trimming took off 5 bases at V and 11 bases at J, with 15 bases between the two ends. Germline V lookup: CDR1 DFQATT, CDR2 SNEGSKA (reference sequence). CDR3 region: CSAEPTGRAFF. CDR3 nucleotides: TGCAGTGCTGAGCCAACAGGTCGGGCTTTCTTT.

The V and J genes are TRBV7-6 and TRBJ2-7; the D gene could be TRBD1 or TRBD2 (5 bases each). Deletions cut 0 bases from V and 3 bases from J, with 15 bases between. This CDR3 is 16 amino acids long. CDR1 and CDR2 from the germline V gene are SGHVS and FNYEAQ. CDR3 sequence: CASSLAWGFGNYEQYF. CDR3 sequence (DNA): TGTGCCAGCAGCTTAGCGTGGGGGTTTGGGAACTACGAGCAGTACTTC.

The V and J genes are TRBV9 and TRBJ2-1, with 11 bases identical to TRBD2. Germline values: CDR1 SGDLS, CDR2 YYNGEE. After removal of 0 bases from V and 0 bases from J, the junction contained 11 bases not matched to a gene. The CDR3 loop spans 20 amino acids. CDR3 coding DNA: TGTGCCAGCAGCGTAGCTACTCTGGGGACTAGCGGAAGCTCCTACAATGAGCAGTTCTTC. Its translation: CASSVATLGTSGSSYNEQFF.

The V call is TRBV9, the J call TRBJ2-2; D possibly corresponds to TRBD1 (5 bases). With 0 bases removed from V and 5 bases from J, the gap between germline ends came to 14 bases. The CDR3 contains 16 residues. Germline V lookup: CDR1 SGDLS, CDR2 YYNGEE. CDR3 sequence (DNA): TGTGCCAGCAGCGTAGAGGCAGGGCGAAGGACCGGGGAGCTGTTTTTT. It codes for CASSVEAGRRTGELFF.

V usage is TRBV6-6 and J usage is TRBJ2-5; D assignment may be TRBD1 or TRBD2 (5 bases each). The CDR3 loop spans 13 amino acids. The V end was cut by 11 bases, the J end by 3 bases, with 16 bases between. The germline V gene encodes CDR1 MNHNY and CDR2 SVGAGI (reference sequence). The CDR3 nucleotides read TGTGCCGTCGAGGGGTCGGCCGAAGAGACCCAGTACTTC. It encodes CAVEGSAEETQYF.

CDR3 in amino acids: CASSYGQNYNSPLHF. In nucleotides, the CDR3 is TGTGCCAGCAGTTACGGACAGAACTATAATTCACCCCTCCACTTT. The chain uses TRBV12-3 or TRBV12-4 and TRBJ1-6; tentative D call: TRBD1 (6 bases). CDR3 length equals 15 residues. Trimming removed 4 bases at V and 3 bases at J, with 10 bases between.

The rearrangement links TRBV20-1 to TRBJ2-3, with D maybe TRBD2 (5 bases). Germline V CDR1 and CDR2: DFQATT, SNEGSKA (reference sequence). V shed 3 bases and J shed 0 bases, with 7 bases lying between them. This CDR3 contains 13 residues. CDR3 sequence: CSASGLSTDTQYF. The CDR3 bases are TGCAGTGCTAGTGGACTGAGCACAGATACGCAGTATTTT.

The J gene is TRBJ2-1, the V gene TRBV5-4, with 9 positions matching TRBD2. V was clipped by 2 bases and J by 1 base; unmatched bases: 7. In germline, CDR1 is SGHNT, CDR2 YYREEE (reference sequence). The CDR3 length is 17 residues. CDR3 nucleotide sequence: TGTGCCAGCAGCTTCGACGCTAGCGGGGTTTCCTACAATGAGCAGTTCTTC. Its protein product is CASSFDASGVSYNEQFF.